The 15 T cell receptor beta chains given below trace back to one sample, sequenced in a study of early T cells in non-severe SARS-CoV-2 infection. Using its own MiXCR run on the 5' RACE reads, TCRdb lists one record per CDR3 protein. The repertoire has 50,000 to 70,000 distinct CDR3 sequences, roughly a tenth of them found once; the top ten carry 8.6%. Sequenced material: whole blood. The receptors derive from an adult who was a healthcare worker with PCR-confirmed SARS-CoV-2 infection or an uninfected control (not recorded which).

This clonotype was seen repeatedly, ten times or more. The chain couples TRBV5-6 to TRBJ1-2; D is perhaps TRBD1 (6 bases). Trimming left V 3 bases short and J 2 bases short, with 14 bases between. CDR1 is SGHDT, CDR2 YYEEEE, per germline. The CDR3 has 15 residues. The CDR3 nucleotides read TGTGCCAGCAGCTCACCGGGACACCTAAACTATGGCTACACCTTC. Translation: CASSSPGHLNYGYTF. The variable domain in full, with the rest retrieved from reference TRBV5-6 and TRBJ1-2, is DAGVTQSPTHLIKTRGQQVTLRCSPKSGHDTVSWYQQALGQGPQFIFQYYEEEERQRGNFPDRFSGHQFPNYSSELNVNALLLGDSALYLCASSSPGHLNYGYTFGSGTRLTVV.

The table lists this clonotype with many counts. V and J are TRBV6-2 or TRBV6-3 and TRBJ1-2, with a possible D match to TRBD1 (6 bases). This CDR3 comprises 11 residues. Trimming took 6 bases from V and 5 from J, leaving 7 bases between them. Germline values: CDR1 MNHEY, CDR2 SVGEGT. The CDR3 sequence is CASSQGYGYTF. DNA for the CDR3: TGTGCCAGCAGCCAGGGGTATGGCTACACCTTC.

This rearrangement joins TRBV21-1 to TRBJ2-4; the table's D call, TRBD1, was not checked against the DNA. TRBV21-1 is an annotated pseudogene. The CDR3 loop spans 17 amino acids. The CDR3 reads CASSNRKGGLAKNIRYF. CDR3 sequence (DNA): TGTGCCAGCAGCAACAGAAAGGGGGGGCTAGCCAAAAACATTCGGTACTTC.

Regarding this clonotype: Given a much more abundant clone one base away, this may be a read error. The chain employs TRBV7-2 and TRBJ2-3, with D unresolved. CDR1 is SGHTA, CDR2 FQGNSA, per germline. This CDR3 contains 13 residues. CDR3 DNA sequence: TGTGCCAGCAGCTTAGAGACGTTAGATACGGAGTATTTT. The encoded protein is CASSLETLDTEYF. Looking up the rest from reference TRBV7-2 and TRBJ2-3 gives the full variable domain: GAGVSQSPSNKVTEKGKDVELRCDPISGHTALYWYRQSLGQGLEFLIYFQGNSAPDKSGLPSDRFSAERTGGSVSTLTIQRTQQEDSAVYLCASSLETLDTEYFGPGTRLTVL.

This clonotype was seen ten or more times. The J gene is TRBJ1-3, the V gene TRBV7-6; D possibly corresponds to TRBD1 (6 bases). The CDR3 loop spans 16 amino acids. Germline loops: CDR1 SGHVS, CDR2 FNYEAQ. The ends were cut back, 5 bases at V and 4 bases at J, with 18 bases in the middle. In DNA form, the CDR3 reads TGTGCCAGCAGCGCGACAGGTCCTGCGGCGGGAAACACCATATATTTT. Its protein product is CASSATGPAAGNTIYF.

This clonotype appeared a few times. The rearrangement uses TRBV29-1 and TRBJ2-3, with TRBD2 identical over 14 bases. Germline V CDR1 and CDR2: SQVTM, ANQGSEA. The CDR3 length is 15 residues. After removal of 4 bases from V and 1 base from J, the junction contained 1 base not matched to a gene. The CDR3 is CSVVTSGRGTDTQYF. The CDR3 DNA is TGCAGCGTTGTGACTAGCGGGAGGGGCACAGATACGCAGTATTTT.

In this sample, this clonotype turned up many times. V usage is TRBV7-2 and J usage is TRBJ2-3, with D maybe TRBD2 (5 bases). CDR3 size: 15 residues. Germline-derived CDR1 and CDR2 are SGHTA and FQGNSA. Trimming removed 1 base at V and 1 base at J, with 9 bases between. For the CDR3, the DNA is TGTGCCAGCAGCTTAGAACTAGTTGGCACAGATACGCAGTATTTT. It is translated as CASSLELVGTDTQYF.

A remark on this clonotype: A far bigger clonotype differs at one base, so this is likely a read error. The rearrangement links TRBV6-2 or TRBV6-3 to TRBJ2-1; D gene ambiguous. The CDR3 is 11 residues long. Trimming left V 6 bases short and J 3 bases short, with 3 bases between. Germline values: CDR1 MNHEY, CDR2 SVGEGT. The CDR3: CASSFYNEQFF. DNA for the CDR3: TGTGCCAGCAGCTTCTACAATGAGCAGTTCTTC.

In this sample, this clonotype turned up a few times. The genes are TRBV7-3 and TRBJ2-7, with TRBD1 identical over 9 bases. CDR1 and CDR2 (germline): SGHTA, FQGTGA. The ends lost 5 bases at V and 4 bases at J; junction bases unmatched: 6. There are 14 residues in the CDR3. The CDR3 spells CASSATGGRYEQYF. The CDR3 DNA is TGTGCCAGCAGCGCCACAGGGGGCCGGTACGAGCAGTACTTC.

This chain uses TRBV6-2 or TRBV6-3 with TRBJ2-7; 8 bases align to TRBD1. There are 14 residues in the CDR3. V was pared by 2 bases and J by 5 bases, with 5 bases of the junction left unmatched. The germline V gene has CDR1 MNHEY and CDR2 SVGEGT. CDR3: CASSYPTTGDEQYF. The CDR3 DNA sequence: TGTGCCAGCAGTTACCCGACGACAGGGGACGAGCAGTACTTC.

This clonotype was seen a handful of times. This chain joins TRBV14 and TRBJ2-1; 10 nucleotides line up with TRBD1. Losses at the gene ends were 4 bases for V and 3 bases for J; bases not matched to a gene: 6. This CDR3 spans 16 amino acids. Germline values: CDR1 SGHDN, CDR2 FVKESK. CDR3 nucleotides: TGTGCCAGCAGCCTGCCCGGGACAGGGGTCTACAATGAGCAGTTCTTC. It specifies CASSLPGTGVYNEQFF.

The chain has TRBV20-1 and TRBJ1-3; no clear D gene. The CDR3 has 14 amino acids. Trimming took off 2 bases at V and 2 bases at J, with 10 bases between the two ends. Germline V gene data show CDR1 as DFQATT and CDR2 as SNEGSKA (reference sequence). The CDR3 loop is CSARYSHAGNTIYF. Written as DNA, the CDR3 is TGCAGTGCTAGATACTCCCACGCTGGAAACACCATATATTTT.

This clonotype was seen ten or more times. J is TRBJ2-2 and V is TRBV5-1; 9 bases are a match to TRBD1. V lost 1 base, J lost 8 bases, and 9 bases stayed unmatched. Germline CDR1 SGHRS, CDR2 YFSETQ. This CDR3 contains 16 residues. The DNA for the CDR3 is TGCGCCAGCAGCTTGTTTTCCGGGACAGGGTCTGGGGAGCTGTTTTTT. Its translation: CASSLFSGTGSGELFF.

This clonotype showed up many times. The chain employs TRBV10-1 and TRBJ2-3, with TRBD2 matching 11 bases. The CDR3 loop spans 16 amino acids. Germline V gene sequence: CDR1 WNHNN, CDR2 SYGVQD (reference sequence). The V gene end was trimmed by 3 bases and the J gene end by 5 bases; junction bases not matched to a gene: 7. The CDR3 loop reads CASSEASGRWEDTQYF. In nucleotides, the CDR3 is TGCGCCAGCAGTGAAGCTAGCGGGAGGTGGGAAGATACGCAGTATTTT.

This clonotype came up a few times. CDR3 amino acids: CASRLGNSPLHF. DNA of the CDR3: TGTGCAAGTCGCTTAGGGAATTCACCCCTCCACTTT. The chain carries TRBV12-2 and TRBJ1-6. TRBV12-2 is a pseudogene locus. The CDR3 is made up of 12 amino acids.